This T cell receptor (beta chain) was recovered during a study of T cells in Graves' hyperthyroidism and ophthalmopathy. Amplified TCR beta CDR3 regions came from RNA transcripts. The primer set for the first-round RT-PCR of the TCR CDR3 was HTBI. TCRdb itself ran the multiplex PCR reads through MiXCR, one entry per CDR3 protein. Of around 720,000 distinct CDR3 sequences in the sample, around 40% are singletons; the top ten hold about a third. Germline V gene data show CDR1 as WSHSY and CDR2 as SAAADI. The CDR3 has 14 amino acids. The trim removed 7 bases at V and 7 bases at J, leaving 12 bases unmatched. In its sample, this clonotype was seen many times.

The receptor was isolated from a woman aged 35 to 49 with Graves' hyperthyroidism. The gene calls are TRBV10-2 and TRBJ2-7, with TRBD2 identical over 8 bases. Material for sequencing was blood. The CDR3 is CASTFAGGQQEQYF. The CDR3 DNA reads TGCGCCAGCACCTTTGCGGGGGGCCAACAGGAGCAGTACTTC.